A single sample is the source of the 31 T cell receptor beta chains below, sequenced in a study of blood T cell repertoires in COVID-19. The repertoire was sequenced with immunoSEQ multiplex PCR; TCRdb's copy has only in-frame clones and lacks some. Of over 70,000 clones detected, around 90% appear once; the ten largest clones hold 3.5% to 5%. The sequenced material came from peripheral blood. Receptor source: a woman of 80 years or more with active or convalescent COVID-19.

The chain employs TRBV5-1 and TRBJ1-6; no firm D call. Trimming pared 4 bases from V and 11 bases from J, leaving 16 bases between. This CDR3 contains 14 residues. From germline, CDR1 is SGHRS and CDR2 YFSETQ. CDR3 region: CASSADGVWPPLHF. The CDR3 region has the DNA TGCGCCAGCAGCGCCGATGGAGTATGGCCACCCCTCCACTTT.

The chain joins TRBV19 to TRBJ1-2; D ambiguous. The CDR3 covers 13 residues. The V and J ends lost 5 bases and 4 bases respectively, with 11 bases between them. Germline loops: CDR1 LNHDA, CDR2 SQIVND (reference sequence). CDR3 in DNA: TGTGCCAGTAGTCCCCAGGCCCTCTATGGCTACACCTTC. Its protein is CASSPQALYGYTF.

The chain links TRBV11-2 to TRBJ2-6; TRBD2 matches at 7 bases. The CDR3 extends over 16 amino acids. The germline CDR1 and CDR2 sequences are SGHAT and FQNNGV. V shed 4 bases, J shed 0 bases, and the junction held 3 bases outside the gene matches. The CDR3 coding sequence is TGTGCCAGCAGCTCGGGACTATTCTCTGGGGCCAACGTCCTGACTTTC. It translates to CASSSGLFSGANVLTF. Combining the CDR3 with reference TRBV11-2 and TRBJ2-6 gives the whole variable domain EAGVAQSPRYKIIEKRQSVAFWCNPISGHATLYWYQQILGQGPKLLIQFQNNGVVDDSQLPKDRFSAERLKGVDSTLKIQPAKLEDSAVYLCASSSGLFSGANVLTFGAGSRLTVL.

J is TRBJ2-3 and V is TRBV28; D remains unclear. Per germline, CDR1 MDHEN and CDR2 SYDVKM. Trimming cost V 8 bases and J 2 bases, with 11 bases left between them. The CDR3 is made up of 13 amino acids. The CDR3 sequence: CASGSSPTDTQYF. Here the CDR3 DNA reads TGTGCCAGCGGCTCTTCCCCCACAGATACGCAGTATTTT.

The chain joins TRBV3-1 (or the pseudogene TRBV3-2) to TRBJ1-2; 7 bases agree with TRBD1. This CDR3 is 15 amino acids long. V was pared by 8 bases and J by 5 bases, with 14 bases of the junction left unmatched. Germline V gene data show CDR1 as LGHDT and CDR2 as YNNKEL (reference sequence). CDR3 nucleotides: TGTGCCAGCTGCCCCGGGACAGCAGACTTATATGGCTACACCTTC. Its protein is CASCPGTADLYGYTF.

The CDR3 protein is CASSQNTGGELFF. The DNA for the CDR3 is TGTGCCAGCAGCCAAAACACGGGCGGGGAGCTGTTTTTT. The chain is built from TRBV14 and TRBJ2-2; no clear D gene. CDR3 length equals 13 residues. Germline CDR1 and CDR2: SGHDN and FVKESK. Trimming left V 2 bases short and J 7 bases short, with 8 bases between.

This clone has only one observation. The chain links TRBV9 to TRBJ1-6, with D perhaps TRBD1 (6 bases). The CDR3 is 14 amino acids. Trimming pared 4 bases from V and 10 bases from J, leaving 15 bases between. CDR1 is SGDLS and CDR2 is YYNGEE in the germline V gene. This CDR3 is CASSTLRGGSPLHF. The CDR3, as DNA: TGTGCCAGCAGCACCCTCAGAGGGGGATCACCCCTCCACTTT.

The CDR3 DNA follows: TGTGCCAGCAGCTTAGCGAGAGAATACGAGCAGTACTTC. Its translation: CASSLAREYEQYF. This rearrangement joins TRBV7-2 to TRBJ2-7; D unclear. Per the germline V gene, CDR1 is SGHTA and CDR2 is FQGNSA. The V end lost 0 bases, the J end lost 4 bases, and 7 bases lay between the germline ends. This CDR3 has 13 residues. The full variable domain, rest sourced from reference TRBV7-2 and TRBJ2-7, is GAGVSQSPSNKVTEKGKDVELRCDPISGHTALYWYRQSLGQGLEFLIYFQGNSAPDKSGLPSDRFSAERTGGSVSTLTIQRTQQEDSAVYLCASSLAREYEQYFGPGTRLTVT.

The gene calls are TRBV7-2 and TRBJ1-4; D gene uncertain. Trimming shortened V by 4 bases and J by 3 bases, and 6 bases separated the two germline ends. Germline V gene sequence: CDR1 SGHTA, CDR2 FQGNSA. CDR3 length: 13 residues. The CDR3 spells CASSWRANEKLFF. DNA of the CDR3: TGTGCCAGCAGCTGGAGGGCTAATGAAAAACTGTTTTTT.

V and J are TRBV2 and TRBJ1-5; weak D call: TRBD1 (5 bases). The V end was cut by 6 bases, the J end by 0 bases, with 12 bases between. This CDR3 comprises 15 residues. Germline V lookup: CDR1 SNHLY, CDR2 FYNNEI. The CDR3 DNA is TGTGCCAGCAGGGAGGGACCTAATAGCAATCAGCCCCAGCATTTT. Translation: CASREGPNSNQPQHF.

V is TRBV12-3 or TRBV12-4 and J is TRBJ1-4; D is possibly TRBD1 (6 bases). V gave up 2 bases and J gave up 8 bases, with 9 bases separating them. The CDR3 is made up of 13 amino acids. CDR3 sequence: CASSLTGREKLFF. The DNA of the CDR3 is TGTGCCAGCAGTTTAACAGGGAGAGAAAAACTGTTTTTT.

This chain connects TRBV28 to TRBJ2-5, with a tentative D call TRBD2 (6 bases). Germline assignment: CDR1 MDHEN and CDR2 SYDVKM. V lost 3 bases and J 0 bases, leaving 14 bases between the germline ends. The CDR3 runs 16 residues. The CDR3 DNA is TGTGCCAGCAGTTTTTCCGGGGGACCATACCAAGAGACCCAGTACTTC. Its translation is CASSFSGGPYQETQYF.

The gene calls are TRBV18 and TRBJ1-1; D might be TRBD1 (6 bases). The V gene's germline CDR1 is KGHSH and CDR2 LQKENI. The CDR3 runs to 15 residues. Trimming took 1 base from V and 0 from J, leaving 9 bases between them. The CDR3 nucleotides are TGTGCCAGCTCACCACGACAGGCCATGAACACTGAAGCTTTCTTT. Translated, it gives CASSPRQAMNTEAFF.

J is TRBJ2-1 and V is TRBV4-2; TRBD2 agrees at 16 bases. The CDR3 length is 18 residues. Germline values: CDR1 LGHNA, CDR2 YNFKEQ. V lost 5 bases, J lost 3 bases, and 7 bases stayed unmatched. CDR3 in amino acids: CASSETGTSGRGYNEQFF. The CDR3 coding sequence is TGTGCCAGCAGCGAGACCGGGACTAGCGGGAGGGGCTACAATGAGCAGTTCTTC.

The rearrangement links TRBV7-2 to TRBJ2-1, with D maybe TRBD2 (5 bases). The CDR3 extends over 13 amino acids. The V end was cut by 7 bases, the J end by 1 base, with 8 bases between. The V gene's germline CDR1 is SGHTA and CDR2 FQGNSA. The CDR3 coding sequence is TGTGCCAGCACGGAGGTATCCTACAATGAGCAGTTCTTC. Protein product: CASTEVSYNEQFF.

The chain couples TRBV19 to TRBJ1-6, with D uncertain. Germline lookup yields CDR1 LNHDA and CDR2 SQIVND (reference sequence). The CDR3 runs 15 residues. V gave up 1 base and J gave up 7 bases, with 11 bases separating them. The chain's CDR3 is CASSIGATENSPLHF. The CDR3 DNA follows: TGTGCCAGTAGTATAGGCGCAACGGAGAATTCACCCCTCCACTTT. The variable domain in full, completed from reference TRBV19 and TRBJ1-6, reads DGGITQSPKYLFRKEGQNVTLSCEQNLNHDAMYWYRQDPGQGLRLIYYSQIVNDFQKGDIAEGYSVSREKKESFPLTVTSAQKNPTAFYLCASSIGATENSPLHFGNGTRLTVT.

Here the CDR3 reads CASSEFSYVDSEAFF. CDR3 DNA sequence: TGTGCCAGCAGTGAATTTTCGTATGTAGACAGTGAAGCTTTCTTT. The chain carries TRBV6-1 and TRBJ1-1, with D tentatively TRBD1 (5 bases). The CDR3 runs to 15 residues. In germline, CDR1 is MNHNS, CDR2 SASEGT. V was trimmed by 2 bases and J by 7 bases, leaving 17 bases between them.

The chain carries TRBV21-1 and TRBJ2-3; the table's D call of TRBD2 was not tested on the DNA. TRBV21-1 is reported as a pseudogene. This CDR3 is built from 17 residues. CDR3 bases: TGTGCCAGCAGCACTAATTTCGGCGGACTAGCGGGAGATACGCAGTATTTT. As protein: CASSTNFGGLAGDTQYF.

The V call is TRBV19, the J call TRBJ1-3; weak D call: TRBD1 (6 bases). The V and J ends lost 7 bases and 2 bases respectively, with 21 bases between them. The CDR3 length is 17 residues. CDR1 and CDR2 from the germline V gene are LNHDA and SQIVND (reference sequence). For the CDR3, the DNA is TGTGCCAGTACCGCTTCTACAGGGCAGAACGCTGGAAACACCATATATTTT. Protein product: CASTASTGQNAGNTIYF. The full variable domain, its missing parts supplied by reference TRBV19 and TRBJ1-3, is DGGITQSPKYLFRKEGQNVTLSCEQNLNHDAMYWYRQDPGQGLRLIYYSQIVNDFQKGDIAEGYSVSREKKESFPLTVTSAQKNPTAFYLCASTASTGQNAGNTIYFGEGSWLTVV.

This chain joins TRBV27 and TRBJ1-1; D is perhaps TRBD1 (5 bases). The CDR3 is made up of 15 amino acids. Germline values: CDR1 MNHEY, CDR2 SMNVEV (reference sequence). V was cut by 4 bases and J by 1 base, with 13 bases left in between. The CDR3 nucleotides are TGTGCCAGCAGTTCTTTAGGGGTGGCGAACACTGAAGCTTTCTTT. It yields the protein CASSSLGVANTEAFF.

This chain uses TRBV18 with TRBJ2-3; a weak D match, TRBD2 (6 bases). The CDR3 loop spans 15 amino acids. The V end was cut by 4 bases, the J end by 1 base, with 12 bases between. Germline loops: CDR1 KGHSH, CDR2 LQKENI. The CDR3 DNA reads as TGTGCCAGCTCACTCAACCAGCGGGGCACAGATACGCAGTATTTT. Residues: CASSLNQRGTDTQYF.

The CDR3 sequence: CASSGLAGAHQDTQYF. The CDR3 nucleotides read TGCGCCAGCAGCGGACTAGCGGGGGCCCACCAAGATACGCAGTATTTT. The chain joins TRBV5-1 to TRBJ2-3; 13 bases agree with TRBD2. V was clipped by 4 bases and J by 5 bases; unmatched bases: 7. The CDR3 contains 16 residues. Germline V gives CDR1 SGHRS, CDR2 YFSETQ.

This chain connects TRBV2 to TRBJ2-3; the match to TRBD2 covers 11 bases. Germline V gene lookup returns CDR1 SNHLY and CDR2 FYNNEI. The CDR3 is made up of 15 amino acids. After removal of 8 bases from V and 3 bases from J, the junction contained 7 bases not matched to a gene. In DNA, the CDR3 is TGTGCCAGCGGGTTGACTAGCGGGACAACAGATACGCAGTATTTT. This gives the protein CASGLTSGTTDTQYF.

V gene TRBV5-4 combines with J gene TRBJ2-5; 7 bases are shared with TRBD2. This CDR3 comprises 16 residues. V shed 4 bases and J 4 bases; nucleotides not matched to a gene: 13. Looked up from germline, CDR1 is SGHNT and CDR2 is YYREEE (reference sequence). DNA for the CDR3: TGTGCCAGCAGCCTCCCGGGGGTTACGGGGGGAGAGACCCAGTACTTC. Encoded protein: CASSLPGVTGGETQYF.

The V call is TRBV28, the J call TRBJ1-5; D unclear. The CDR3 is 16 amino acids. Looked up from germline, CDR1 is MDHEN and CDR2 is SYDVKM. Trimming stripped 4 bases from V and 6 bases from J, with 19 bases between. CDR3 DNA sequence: TGTGCCAGCAGTTCTCTGGCCCGCCGAGGGCCTCAGCCCCAGCATTTT. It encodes CASSSLARRGPQPQHF.

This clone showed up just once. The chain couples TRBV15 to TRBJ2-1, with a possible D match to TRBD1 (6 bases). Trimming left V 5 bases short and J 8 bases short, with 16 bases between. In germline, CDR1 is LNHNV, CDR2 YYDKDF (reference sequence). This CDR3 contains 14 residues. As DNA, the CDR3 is TGTGCCACCAGCTTTGGGTCCAGGGGCTATGAGCAGTTCTTC. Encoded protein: CATSFGSRGYEQFF.

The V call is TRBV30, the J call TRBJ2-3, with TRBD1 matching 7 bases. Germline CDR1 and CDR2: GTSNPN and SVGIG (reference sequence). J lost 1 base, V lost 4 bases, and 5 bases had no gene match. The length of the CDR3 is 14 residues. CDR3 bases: TGTGCCTGGAAACGTACAGGGGGCACAGATACGCAGTATTTT. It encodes CAWKRTGGTDTQYF. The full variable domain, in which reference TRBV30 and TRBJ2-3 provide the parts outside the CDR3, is SQTIHQWPATLVQPVGSPLSLECTVEGTSNPNLYWYRQAAGRGLQLLFYSVGIGQISSEVPQNLSASRPQDRQFILSSKKLLLSDSGFYLCAWKRTGGTDTQYFGPGTRLTVL.

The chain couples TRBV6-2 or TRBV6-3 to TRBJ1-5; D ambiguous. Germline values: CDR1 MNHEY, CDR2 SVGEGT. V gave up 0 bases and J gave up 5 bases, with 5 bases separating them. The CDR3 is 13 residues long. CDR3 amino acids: CASSYSQDQPQHF. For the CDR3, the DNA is TGTGCCAGCAGTTACTCGCAGGATCAGCCCCAGCATTTT.

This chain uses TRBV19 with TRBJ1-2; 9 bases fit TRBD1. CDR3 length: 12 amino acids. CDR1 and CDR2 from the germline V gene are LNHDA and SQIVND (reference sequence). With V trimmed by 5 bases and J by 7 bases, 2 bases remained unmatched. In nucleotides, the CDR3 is TGTGCCAGTAGTCCACAGGGGGCTGGCTACACCTTC. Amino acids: CASSPQGAGYTF.

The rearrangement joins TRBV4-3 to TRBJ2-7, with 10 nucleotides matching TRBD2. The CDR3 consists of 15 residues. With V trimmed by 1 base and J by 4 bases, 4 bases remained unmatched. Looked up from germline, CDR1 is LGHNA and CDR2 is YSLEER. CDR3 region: CASSQGTSGEYEQYF. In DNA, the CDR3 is TGCGCCAGCAGCCAAGGGACTAGCGGAGAATACGAGCAGTACTTC.

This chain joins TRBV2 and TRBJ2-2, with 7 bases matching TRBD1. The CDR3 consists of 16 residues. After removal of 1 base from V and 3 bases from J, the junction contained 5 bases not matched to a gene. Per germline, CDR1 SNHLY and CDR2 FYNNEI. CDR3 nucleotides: TGTGCCAGCAGTGAAGGACAGGGTTTAGACACCGGGGAGCTGTTTTTT. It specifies CASSEGQGLDTGELFF.